A single sample is the source of the 24 T cell receptor beta chains below, sequenced in a study of blood T cell repertoires in COVID-19. The method was immunoSEQ multiplex PCR; TCRdb's version includes in-frame clones alone and lacks a portion of them. The table lists about 150,000 clones, about three quarters of them singletons, with about 1.8% in the top ten. Sequencing input: peripheral blood. The origin of the receptors is a man aged 80 or over with acute or convalescent COVID-19.

The chain recombines TRBV5-1 with TRBJ2-3, with 8 bases lining up with TRBD2. This CDR3 is built from 16 residues. In germline, CDR1 is SGHRS, CDR2 YFSETQ. V shed 2 bases and J 0 bases; nucleotides not matched to a gene: 5. CDR3 DNA sequence: TGCGCCAGCAGCTTCGGCGGGGGGCTCAGCACAGATACGCAGTATTTT. Encoded protein: CASSFGGGLSTDTQYF.

CDR3 loop: CASNQGTYEQYV. DNA for the CDR3: TGTGCCAGCAACCAGGGGACCTACGAGCAGTACGTC. V usage is TRBV2 and J usage is TRBJ2-7; D is possibly TRBD1 (6 bases). This CDR3 is built from 12 residues. V was trimmed by 7 bases and J by 2 bases, leaving 9 bases between them. Germline V gene lookup returns CDR1 SNHLY and CDR2 FYNNEI.

The rearrangement joins TRBV4-2 to TRBJ2-3, with D perhaps matching TRBD2 (5 bases). V was shortened by 0 bases and J by 1 base, with 8 bases between the two germline ends. The CDR3 is 15 residues long. From germline, CDR1 is LGHNA and CDR2 YNFKEQ. The DNA for the CDR3 is TGTGCCAGCAGCCAAGATCTCGGGGGCACAGATACGCAGTATTTT. Its protein is CASSQDLGGTDTQYF.

This clone was detected only a few times. The chain recombines TRBV19 with TRBJ1-1; 7 nucleotides align to TRBD1. Germline V lookup: CDR1 LNHDA, CDR2 SQIVND (reference sequence). Germline trimming cut 1 base from V and 6 bases from J; bases unmatched to any gene: 2. The CDR3 is 13 residues long. In DNA form, the CDR3 reads TGTGCCAGTAGTATAGGACAGGGAGCTGAAGCTTTCTTT. Translated: CASSIGQGAEAFF.

The gene calls are TRBV10-3 and TRBJ1-1; D is possibly TRBD1 (6 bases). Germline V gene lookup returns CDR1 ENHRY and CDR2 SYGVKD. Trimming pared 10 bases from V and 0 bases from J, leaving 18 bases between. The CDR3 extends over 15 amino acids. CDR3 sequence (DNA): TGTGCCACCGGGACACTTCAACCGATGAACACTGAAGCTTTCTTT. This gives the protein CATGTLQPMNTEAFF.

This clone occurred once. The chain combines TRBV24-1 with TRBJ2-3; 12 positions agree with TRBD1. This CDR3 has 17 residues. CDR1 is KGHDR and CDR2 is SFDVKD in the germline V gene. The V gene end was trimmed by 2 bases and the J gene end by 5 bases; junction bases not matched to a gene: 7. CDR3 sequence (DNA): TGTGCCACCAGTGATTCAATCGGGACAGGGGGCATAGATACGCAGTATTTT. This encodes CATSDSIGTGGIDTQYF.

This clone was recorded only once. This rearrangement joins TRBV18 to TRBJ1-2, with TRBD1 matching over 7 bases. In germline, CDR1 is KGHSH, CDR2 LQKENI. This CDR3 region has 15 residues. The J segment lost 3 bases and the V segment lost 5 bases, leaving 9 bases of the junction unmatched. This CDR3 is CASSAYRGEDYGYTF. CDR3 in DNA: TGTGCCAGCTCAGCTTACAGGGGCGAGGACTATGGCTACACCTTC.

J is TRBJ1-4 and V is TRBV5-1; the match to TRBD1 covers 7 bases. The trim removed 3 bases at V and 4 bases at J, leaving 3 bases unmatched. The CDR3 length is 14 residues. The germline V gene has CDR1 SGHRS and CDR2 YFSETQ. The CDR3, as DNA: TGCGCCAGCAGCTCGGGACAGTTTAATGAAAAACTGTTTTTT. Translation: CASSSGQFNEKLFF.

This clone has more than one count but fewer than ten. J is TRBJ1-2 and V is TRBV7-9, with D unresolved. The CDR3 covers 12 residues. Germline assignment: CDR1 SEHNR and CDR2 FQNEAQ (reference sequence). Trimming left V 1 base short and J 8 bases short, with 8 bases between. CDR3 region: CASSLEREGYTF. CDR3 DNA: TGTGCCAGCAGCTTAGAGAGGGAAGGCTACACCTTC.

This clone was recorded only once. J is TRBJ2-2 and V is TRBV24-1; 14 nucleotides align to TRBD2. Per germline, CDR1 KGHDR and CDR2 SFDVKD. J gave up 1 base and V 4 bases, and 4 bases lay outside the gene matches. This CDR3 comprises 18 residues. The CDR3 DNA sequence: TGTGCCACCAGTGACCCCGGGACTAGCGGGGGGAACACCGGGGAGCTGTTTTTT. It translates to CATSDPGTSGGNTGELFF.

This clone was seen a single time. The genes are TRBV9 and TRBJ1-4; the D is unclear. Trimming cost V 4 bases and J 0 bases, with 10 bases left between them. The CDR3 runs to 15 residues. Germline values: CDR1 SGDLS, CDR2 YYNGEE. The DNA of the CDR3 is TGTGCCAGCAGCCCCGGGCGGGCAACTAATGAAAAACTGTTTTTT. Translation: CASSPGRATNEKLFF.

V is TRBV13 and J is TRBJ1-2; D possibly corresponds to TRBD1 (6 bases). Per the germline V gene, CDR1 is PRHDT and CDR2 is FYEKMQ (reference sequence). This CDR3 spans 15 amino acids. Trimming pared 5 bases from V and 1 base from J, leaving 14 bases between. The chain's CDR3 is CASSGHRVDNYGYTF. The CDR3 nucleotides read TGTGCCAGCAGCGGCCACAGGGTAGATAACTATGGCTACACCTTC. Supplemented by reference TRBV13 and TRBJ1-2, the full variable domain reads AAGVIQSPRHLIKEKRETATLKCYPIPRHDTVYWYQQGPGQDPQFLISFYEKMQSDKGSIPDRFSAQQFSDYHSELNMSSLELGDSALYFCASSGHRVDNYGYTFGSGTRLTVV.

The chain recombines TRBV19 with TRBJ2-1, with 9 bases matching TRBD1. CDR1 LNHDA and CDR2 SQIVND come from the germline V gene (reference sequence). The CDR3 runs 15 residues. V gave up 5 bases and J gave up 8 bases; unmatched junction bases: 10. The DNA of the CDR3 is TGTGCCAGTAGTGAGGGACAGGGCCCGAGGGATGAGCAGTTCTTC. Translation: CASSEGQGPRDEQFF.

CDR3 DNA sequence: TGTGCCAGCAGTCTCCGGGACACTCCCTATGAAAAACTGTTTTTT. This sequence encodes CASSLRDTPYEKLFF. This chain connects TRBV28 to TRBJ1-4; possibly TRBD1 for D (6 bases). Germline assignment: CDR1 MDHEN and CDR2 SYDVKM. This CDR3 is 15 amino acids long. Trimming pared 5 bases from V and 6 bases from J, leaving 16 bases between.

The chain links TRBV14 to TRBJ1-3; no firm D call. The CDR3 totals 17 residues. CDR1 is SGHDN, CDR2 FVKESK, per germline. The V gene lost 2 bases and the J gene lost 0 bases, with 14 bases spanning the gap. The DNA for the CDR3 is TGTGCCAGCAGCCAACGGGGAGCAGTTAACTCTGGAAACACCATATATTTT. Its translation: CASSQRGAVNSGNTIYF.

The chain uses TRBV10-3 and TRBJ1-1, with D possibly being TRBD1 (6 bases). The CDR3 has 14 amino acids. With 4 bases removed from V and 1 base from J, the gap between germline ends came to 10 bases. Germline CDR1 ENHRY, CDR2 SYGVKD. The CDR3: CAISVSGANTEAFF. Here the CDR3 DNA reads TGTGCCATCAGTGTCTCAGGGGCGAACACTGAAGCTTTCTTT.

The chain employs TRBV6-4 and TRBJ1-4; D is perhaps TRBD1 (6 bases). Germline V CDR1 and CDR2: MRHNA, SNTAGT. The CDR3 runs 18 residues. Trimming cost V 0 bases and J 0 bases, with 14 bases left between them. The CDR3 region is CASSDSPRGGSTNEKLFF. In DNA, the CDR3 is TGTGCCAGCAGTGACTCCCCGAGGGGGGGGTCAACTAATGAAAAACTGTTTTTT.

Here the CDR3 DNA reads TGCGCCAGCAGCCTACAGGGTGACACTGAAGCTTTCTTT. It specifies CASSLQGDTEAFF. The rearrangement joins TRBV5-1 to TRBJ1-1; tentative D call: TRBD1 (6 bases). CDR1 is SGHRS, CDR2 YFSETQ, per germline. With 4 bases removed from V and 3 bases from J, the gap between germline ends came to 10 bases. This CDR3 is built from 13 residues.

Concerning this clone itself: Other DNA sequences from this sample encode an identical CDR3 as well. The rearrangement links TRBV5-1 to TRBJ1-1; D is perhaps TRBD1 (5 bases). V was trimmed by 2 bases and J by 1 base, leaving 9 bases between them. The CDR3 covers 14 residues. Germline-derived CDR1 and CDR2 are SGHRS and YFSETQ. The CDR3 sequence is CASSLAGGNTEAFF. The CDR3 coding sequence is TGCGCCAGCAGCTTAGCGGGGGGGAACACTGAAGCTTTCTTT.

A few counts support this clone. This chain's CDR3 is CASSDPDRDRGAYEQYF. CDR3 in DNA: TGTGCCAGCAGTGATCCCGACCGGGACAGGGGCGCCTACGAGCAGTACTTC. This chain uses TRBV6-1 with TRBJ2-7; TRBD1 agrees at 10 bases. J lost 2 bases, V lost 3 bases, and 10 bases had no gene match. This CDR3 is built from 17 residues. Germline V gene data show CDR1 as MNHNS and CDR2 as SASEGT.

This clone was detected a few times. The sample has other DNA sequences that encode this CDR3 too. V usage is TRBV6-5 and J usage is TRBJ2-7; TRBD2 matches at 10 bases. V trimming: 3 bases; J trimming: 2 bases; junction bases outside the gene matches: 4. CDR1 MNHEY and CDR2 SVGAGI come from the germline V gene. The CDR3 is 15 amino acids. CDR3 region: CASSYSSGGAYEQYF. CDR3 DNA sequence: TGTGCCAGCAGTTATTCCAGCGGGGGGGCCTACGAGCAGTACTTC.

The chain uses TRBV11-3 and TRBJ1-5; D is ambiguous. V was pared by 5 bases and J by 2 bases, with 4 bases between. CDR1 and CDR2 from the germline V gene are SGHNT and YENEEA. The CDR3 extends over 12 amino acids. The CDR3 nucleotides read TGTGCCAGCAGCCCGGGCAATCAGCCCCAGCATTTT. It translates to CASSPGNQPQHF.

This chain uses TRBV7-2 with TRBJ2-3; D remains ambiguous. Trimming cost V 5 bases and J 0 bases, with 9 bases left between them. This CDR3 has 14 residues. CDR1 is SGHTA and CDR2 is FQGNSA in the germline V gene. In DNA form, the CDR3 reads TGTGCCAGCAGCCGGTTGGGCAGCACAGATACGCAGTATTTT. This sequence encodes CASSRLGSTDTQYF.

This chain joins TRBV2 and TRBJ1-6; 10 bases fit TRBD1. V shed 4 bases and J 8 bases; nucleotides not matched to a gene: 8. Germline V gives CDR1 SNHLY, CDR2 FYNNEI. The CDR3 runs to 16 residues. The CDR3 bases are TGTGCCAGCAGTGCACCGAGAGGGACAGGGGATTCACCCCTCCACTTT. Protein sequence: CASSAPRGTGDSPLHF.